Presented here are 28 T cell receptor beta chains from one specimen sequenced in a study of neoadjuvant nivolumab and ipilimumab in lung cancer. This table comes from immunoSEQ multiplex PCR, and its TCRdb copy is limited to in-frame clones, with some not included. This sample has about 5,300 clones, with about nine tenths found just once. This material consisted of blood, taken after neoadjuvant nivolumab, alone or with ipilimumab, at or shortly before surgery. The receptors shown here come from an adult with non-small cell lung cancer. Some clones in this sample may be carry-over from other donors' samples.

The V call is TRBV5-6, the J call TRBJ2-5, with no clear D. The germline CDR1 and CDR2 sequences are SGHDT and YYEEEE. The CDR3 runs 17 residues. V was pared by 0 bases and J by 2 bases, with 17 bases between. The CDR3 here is CASSLVGDISQQETQYF. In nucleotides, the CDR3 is TGTGCCAGCAGCTTGGTGGGCGACATTAGCCAACAAGAGACCCAGTACTTC.

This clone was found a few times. The CDR3 DNA reads TGTGCGGTGGCGGGAAGTTGGTACGAGCAGTACTTC. Translating gives CAVAGSWYEQYF. The genes are TRBV7-2 and TRBJ2-7; D is perhaps TRBD2 (6 bases). The CDR3 runs 12 residues. The germline gives CDR1 SGHTA, CDR2 FQGNSA. Full variable domain (rest looked up from reference TRBV7-2 and TRBJ2-7): GAGVSQSPSNKVTEKGKDVELRCDPISGHTALYWYRQSLGQGLEFLIYFQGNSAPDKSGLPSDRFSAERTGGSVSTLTIQRTQQEDSAVYLCAVAGSWYEQYFGPGTRLTVT.

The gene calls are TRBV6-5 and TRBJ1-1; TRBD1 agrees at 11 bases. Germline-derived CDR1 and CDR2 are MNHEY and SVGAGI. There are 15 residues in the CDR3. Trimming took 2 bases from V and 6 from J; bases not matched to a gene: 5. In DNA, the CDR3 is TGTGCCAGCAGTTACGTCGGACAGGGGGCGTCTGAAGCTTTCTTT. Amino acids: CASSYVGQGASEAFF.

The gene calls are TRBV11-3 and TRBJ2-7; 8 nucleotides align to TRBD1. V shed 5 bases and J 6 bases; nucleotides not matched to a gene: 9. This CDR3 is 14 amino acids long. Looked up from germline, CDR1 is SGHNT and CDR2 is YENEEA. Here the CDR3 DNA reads TGTGCCAGCAGCCAAGGACAGGGTACGGGCGAGCAGTACTTC. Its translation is CASSQGQGTGEQYF.

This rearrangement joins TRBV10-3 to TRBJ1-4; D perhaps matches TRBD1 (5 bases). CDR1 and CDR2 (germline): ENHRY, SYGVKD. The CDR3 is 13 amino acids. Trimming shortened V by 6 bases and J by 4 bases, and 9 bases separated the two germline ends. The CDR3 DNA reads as TGTGCCATCAGGGGAGGGGTTAATGAAAAACTGTTTTTT. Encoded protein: CAIRGGVNEKLFF.

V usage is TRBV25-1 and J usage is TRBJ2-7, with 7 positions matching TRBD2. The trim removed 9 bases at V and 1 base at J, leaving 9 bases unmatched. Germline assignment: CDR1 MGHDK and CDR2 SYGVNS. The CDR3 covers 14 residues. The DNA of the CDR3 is TGTGCCAGTTGTGCTAGCGGTCCATCCTACGAGCAGTACTTC. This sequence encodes CASCASGPSYEQYF.

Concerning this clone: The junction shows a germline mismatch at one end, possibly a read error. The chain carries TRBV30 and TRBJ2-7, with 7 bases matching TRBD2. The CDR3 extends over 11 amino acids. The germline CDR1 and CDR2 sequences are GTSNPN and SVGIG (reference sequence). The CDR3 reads CAWSVRTRGGF. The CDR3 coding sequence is TGTGCCTGGAGTGTTCGAACGCGCGGGGGCTTC.

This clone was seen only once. The CDR3 protein is CASSQGGLAGITYEQYF. As DNA, the CDR3 is TGCGCCAGCAGCCAGGGCGGACTAGCGGGGATAACCTACGAGCAGTACTTC. This chain links TRBV4-3 with TRBJ2-7; 12 bases align to TRBD2. The CDR3 spans 17 residues. The germline gives CDR1 LGHNA, CDR2 YSLEER. J gave up 2 bases and V 3 bases, and 8 bases lay outside the gene matches.

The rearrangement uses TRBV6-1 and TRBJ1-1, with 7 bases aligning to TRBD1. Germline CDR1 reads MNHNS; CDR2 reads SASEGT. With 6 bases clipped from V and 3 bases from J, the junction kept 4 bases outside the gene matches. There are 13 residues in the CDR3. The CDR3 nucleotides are TGTGCCAGCAGCCTAGACAGGGACACTGAAGCTTTCTTT. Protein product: CASSLDRDTEAFF.

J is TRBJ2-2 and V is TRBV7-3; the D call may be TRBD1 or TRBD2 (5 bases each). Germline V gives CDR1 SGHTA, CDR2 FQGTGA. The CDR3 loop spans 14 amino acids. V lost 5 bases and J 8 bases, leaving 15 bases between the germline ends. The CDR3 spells CASSKLEGFGELFF. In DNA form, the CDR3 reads TGTGCCAGCAGCAAACTAGAGGGGTTTGGGGAGCTGTTTTTT.

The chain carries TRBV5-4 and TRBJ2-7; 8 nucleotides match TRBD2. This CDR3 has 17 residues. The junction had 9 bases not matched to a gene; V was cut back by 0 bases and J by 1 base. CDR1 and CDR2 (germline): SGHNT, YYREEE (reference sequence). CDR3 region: CASSLEAGALQSYEQYF. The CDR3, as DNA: TGTGCCAGCAGCTTGGAAGCGGGAGCCCTTCAATCCTACGAGCAGTACTTC.

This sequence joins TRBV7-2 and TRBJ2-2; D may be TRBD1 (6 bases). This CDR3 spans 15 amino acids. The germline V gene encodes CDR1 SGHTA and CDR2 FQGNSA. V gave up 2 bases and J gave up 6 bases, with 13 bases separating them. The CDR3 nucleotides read TGTGCCAGCAGCTTACTTTTGCAGGGGTCCGGGGAGCTGTTTTTT. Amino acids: CASSLLLQGSGELFF.

As DNA, the CDR3 is TGTGCCAGCAGTTCCGCAACTAGCGGGAGTTACGAGCAGTACTTC. Translation gives CASSSATSGSYEQYF. The genes are TRBV6-5 and TRBJ2-7; 11 bases are a match to TRBD2. Germline V gene lookup returns CDR1 MNHEY and CDR2 SVGAGI. CDR3 length: 15 amino acids. V lost 4 bases and J lost 4; bases outside the gene matches: 6.

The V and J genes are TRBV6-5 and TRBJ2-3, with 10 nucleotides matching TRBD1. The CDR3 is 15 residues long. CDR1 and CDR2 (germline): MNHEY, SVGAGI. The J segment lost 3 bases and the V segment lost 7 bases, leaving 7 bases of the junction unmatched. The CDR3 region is CASNQPGQGTDTQYF. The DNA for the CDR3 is TGTGCCAGCAACCAACCGGGACAGGGGACAGATACGCAGTATTTT.

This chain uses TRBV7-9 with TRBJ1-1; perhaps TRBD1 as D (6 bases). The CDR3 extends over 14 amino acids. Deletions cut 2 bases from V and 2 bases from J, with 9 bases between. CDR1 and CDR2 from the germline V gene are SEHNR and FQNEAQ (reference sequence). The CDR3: CASSLKGGNTEAFF. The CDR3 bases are TGTGCCAGCAGCTTAAAAGGGGGAAACACTGAAGCTTTCTTT. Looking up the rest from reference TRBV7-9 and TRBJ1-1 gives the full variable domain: DTGVSQNPRHKITKRGQNVTFRCDPISEHNRLYWYRQTLGQGPEFLTYFQNEAQLEKSRLLSDRFSAERPKGSFSTLEIQRTEQGDSAMYLCASSLKGGNTEAFFGQGTRLTVV.

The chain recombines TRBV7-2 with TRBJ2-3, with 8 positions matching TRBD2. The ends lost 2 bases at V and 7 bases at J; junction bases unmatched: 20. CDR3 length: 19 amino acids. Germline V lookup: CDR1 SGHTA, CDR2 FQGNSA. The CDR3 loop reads CTSSLLGGPGLGRSNTQYF. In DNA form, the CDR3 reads TGTACCAGCAGCTTATTGGGGGGACCGGGACTAGGGAGGTCAAATACGCAGTATTTT.

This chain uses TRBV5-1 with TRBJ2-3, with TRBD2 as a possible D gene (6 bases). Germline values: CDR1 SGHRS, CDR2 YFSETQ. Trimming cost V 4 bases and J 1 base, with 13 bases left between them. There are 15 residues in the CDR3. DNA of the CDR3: TGCGCCAGCAGCGAGGGACTGGGGGGCACAGATACGCAGTATTTT. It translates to CASSEGLGGTDTQYF.

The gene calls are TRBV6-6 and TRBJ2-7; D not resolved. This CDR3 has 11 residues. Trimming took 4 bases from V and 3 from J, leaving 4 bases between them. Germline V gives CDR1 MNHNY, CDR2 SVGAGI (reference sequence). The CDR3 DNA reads TGTGCCAGCAGTTCCCTCTACGAGCAGTACTTC. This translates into CASSSLYEQYF.

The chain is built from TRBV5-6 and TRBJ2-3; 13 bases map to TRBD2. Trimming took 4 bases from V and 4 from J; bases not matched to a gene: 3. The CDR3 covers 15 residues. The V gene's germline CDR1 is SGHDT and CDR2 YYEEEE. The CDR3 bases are TGTGCCAGCAGCGCGACTAGCGGGAGGCCAGATACGCAGTATTTT. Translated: CASSATSGRPDTQYF.

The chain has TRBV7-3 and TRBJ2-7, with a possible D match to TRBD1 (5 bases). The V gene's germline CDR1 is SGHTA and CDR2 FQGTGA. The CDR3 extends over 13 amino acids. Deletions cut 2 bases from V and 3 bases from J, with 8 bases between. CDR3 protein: CASSLAGRYEQYF. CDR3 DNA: TGTGCCAGCAGCTTAGCAGGGCGCTACGAGCAGTACTTC.

The CDR3 here is CASRRDRGRKLFF. CDR3 in DNA: TGTGCCAGCAGACGGGACAGGGGGCGAAAACTGTTTTTT. The V call is TRBV2, the J call TRBJ1-4; TRBD1 aligns across 12 bases. V was clipped by 6 bases and J by 10 bases; unmatched bases: 3. This CDR3 contains 13 residues. Per germline, CDR1 SNHLY and CDR2 FYNNEI.

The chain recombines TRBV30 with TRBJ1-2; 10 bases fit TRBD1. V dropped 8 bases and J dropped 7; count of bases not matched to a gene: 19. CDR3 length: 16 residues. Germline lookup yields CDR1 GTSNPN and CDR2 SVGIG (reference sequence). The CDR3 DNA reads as TGTGCCACAAAGGGGGGACAGGGGAATTATGTGGGTGGCTACACCTTC. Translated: CATKGGQGNYVGGYTF. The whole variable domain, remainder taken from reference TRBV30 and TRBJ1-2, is SQTIHQWPATLVQPVGSPLSLECTVEGTSNPNLYWYRQAAGRGLQLLFYSVGIGQISSEVPQNLSASRPQDRQFILSSKKLLLSDSGFYLCATKGGQGNYVGGYTFGSGTRLTVV.

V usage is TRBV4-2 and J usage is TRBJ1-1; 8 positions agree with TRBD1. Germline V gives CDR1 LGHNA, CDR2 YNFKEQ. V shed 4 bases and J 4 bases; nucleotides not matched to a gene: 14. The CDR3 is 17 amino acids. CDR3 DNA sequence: TGTGCCAGCAGCCGAACCCGACAGGGGTTAAGGTCCACTGAAGCTTTCTTT. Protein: CASSRTRQGLRSTEAFF.

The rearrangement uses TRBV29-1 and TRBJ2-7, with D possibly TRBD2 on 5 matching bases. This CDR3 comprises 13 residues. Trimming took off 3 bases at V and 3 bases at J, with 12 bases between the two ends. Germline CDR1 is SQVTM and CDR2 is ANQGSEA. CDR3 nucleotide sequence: TGCAGCGTTGACGTTCCGGGGATCTACGAGCAGTACTTC. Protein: CSVDVPGIYEQYF.

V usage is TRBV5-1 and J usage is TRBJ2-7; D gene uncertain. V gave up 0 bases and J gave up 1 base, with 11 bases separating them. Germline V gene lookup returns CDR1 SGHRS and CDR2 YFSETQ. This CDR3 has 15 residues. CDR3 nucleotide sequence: TGCGCCAGCAGCTTGGCCAGCATCGGATCCTACGAGCAGTACTTC. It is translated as CASSLASIGSYEQYF.

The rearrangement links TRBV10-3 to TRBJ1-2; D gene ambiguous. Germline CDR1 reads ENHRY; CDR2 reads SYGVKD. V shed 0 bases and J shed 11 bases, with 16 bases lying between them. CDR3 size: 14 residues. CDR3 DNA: TGTGCCATCAGTGAGTCGGCACAGTCTGGCGGGTACACCTTC. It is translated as CAISESAQSGGYTF.

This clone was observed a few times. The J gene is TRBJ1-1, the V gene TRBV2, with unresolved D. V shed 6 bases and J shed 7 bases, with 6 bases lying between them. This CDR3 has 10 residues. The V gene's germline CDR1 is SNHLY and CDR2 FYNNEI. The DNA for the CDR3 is TGTGCCAGCAGGTACAATGAAGCTTTCTTT. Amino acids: CASRYNEAFF. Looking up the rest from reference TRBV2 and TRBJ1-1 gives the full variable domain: EPEVTQTPSHQVTQMGQEVILRCVPISNHLYFYWYRQILGQKVEFLVSFYNNEISEKSEIFDDQFSVERPDGSNFTLKIRSTKLEDSAMYFCASRYNEAFFGQGTRLTVV.

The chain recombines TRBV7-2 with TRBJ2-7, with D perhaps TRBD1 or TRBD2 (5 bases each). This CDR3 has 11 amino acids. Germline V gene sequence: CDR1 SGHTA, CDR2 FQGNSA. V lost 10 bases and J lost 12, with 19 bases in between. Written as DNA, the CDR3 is TGTGCCATCCGTTCCCGGGGCCGTCTGTACTTC. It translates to CAIRSRGRLYF.